This entry lists 14 T cell receptor beta chains sequenced from one sample in a study of blood T cell repertoires in COVID-19. Method: immunoSEQ multiplex PCR; TCRdb's copy keeps in-frame clones and lacks some. Among around 300,000 clones listed, 75% to 90% were seen once. Sequenced input: peripheral blood. Receptor source: a woman in her twenties or thirties with active or convalescent COVID-19.

This clone was seen just once. The chain has TRBV4-1 and TRBJ2-7; tentative D call: TRBD2 (6 bases). The CDR3 contains 15 residues. CDR1 and CDR2 from the germline V gene are MGHRA and YSYEKL. V lost 6 bases and J 2 bases, leaving 17 bases between the germline ends. The CDR3 DNA reads TGCGCCAGCAGTGAGGCCGGGACGGGGGCCTACGAGCAGTACTTC. Translated: CASSEAGTGAYEQYF.

The CDR3 loop is CASSLVRGSGYGYTF. CDR3 in DNA: TGCGCCAGCAGCTTGGTTAGGGGGAGTGGCTATGGCTACACCTTC. V and J are TRBV5-1 and TRBJ1-2; possibly TRBD1 for D (6 bases). The CDR3 is 15 residues long. V was cut by 0 bases and J by 4 bases, with 13 bases left in between. The germline V gene encodes CDR1 SGHRS and CDR2 YFSETQ.

The rearrangement links TRBV2 to TRBJ1-3; 7 nucleotides match TRBD1. This CDR3 is 17 amino acids long. The V gene's germline CDR1 is SNHLY and CDR2 FYNNEI. The trim removed 1 base at V and 3 bases at J, leaving 9 bases unmatched. CDR3 sequence reads: CASSEGLQGLSGNTIYF. The CDR3 DNA reads as TGTGCCAGCAGTGAAGGCCTACAGGGGTTGAGTGGAAACACCATATATTTT.

The chain is built from TRBV7-9 and TRBJ1-2; D gene uncertain. V was trimmed by 1 base and J by 3 bases, leaving 15 bases between them. This CDR3 is built from 16 residues. Germline V gene data show CDR1 as SEHNR and CDR2 as FQNEAQ (reference sequence). CDR3 DNA sequence: TGTGCCAGCAGCTTAGATGGTGGCCTTTTGGACTATGGCTACACCTTC. Protein: CASSLDGGLLDYGYTF.

This clone was observed a single time. The gene calls are TRBV14 and TRBJ2-7, with D possibly matching TRBD1 (5 bases). V dropped 6 bases and J dropped 1 base, with 13 bases sitting between them. The CDR3 has 14 amino acids. Germline lookup yields CDR1 SGHDN and CDR2 FVKESK. Here the CDR3 reads CASSSGYPSYEQYF. CDR3 nucleotides: TGTGCCAGCAGTTCAGGGTACCCTTCCTACGAGCAGTACTTC.

The chain is built from TRBV2 and TRBJ2-3; no firm D call. Germline V gene sequence: CDR1 SNHLY, CDR2 FYNNEI. Trimming left V 7 bases short and J 0 bases short, with 8 bases between. The CDR3 is 13 amino acids. The DNA for the CDR3 is TGTGCCAGCACGGCAGGTAGCACAGATACGCAGTATTTT. It is translated as CASTAGSTDTQYF.

The V and J genes are TRBV2 and TRBJ1-3; 7 bases map to TRBD1. The CDR3 covers 15 residues. CDR1 and CDR2 (germline): SNHLY, FYNNEI. Unmatched junction bases numbered 5, after V lost 6 bases and J lost 0 bases. Here the CDR3 reads CASRGDRRSGNTIYF. The CDR3 DNA reads TGTGCCAGCAGGGGGGACAGACGCTCTGGAAACACCATATATTTT. The full variable domain, rest sourced from reference TRBV2 and TRBJ1-3, is EPEVTQTPSHQVTQMGQEVILRCVPISNHLYFYWYRQILGQKVEFLVSFYNNEISEKSEIFDDQFSVERPDGSNFTLKIRSTKLEDSAMYFCASRGDRRSGNTIYFGEGSWLTVV.

V and J are TRBV6-1 and TRBJ1-5; 9 bases are a match to TRBD1. Germline V gene sequence: CDR1 MNHNS, CDR2 SASEGT. The CDR3 runs 14 residues. The junction had 1 base not matched to a gene; V was cut back by 2 bases and J by 5 bases. CDR3 loop: CASSETGGDQPQHF. The DNA for the CDR3 is TGTGCCAGCAGTGAAACAGGGGGCGATCAGCCCCAGCATTTT.

The V and J genes are TRBV6-5 and TRBJ2-7, with TRBD2 matching 11 bases. This CDR3 region has 14 residues. Germline V lookup: CDR1 MNHEY, CDR2 SVGAGI. The V gene end was trimmed by 7 bases and the J gene end by 4 bases; junction bases not matched to a gene: 6. The DNA of the CDR3 is TGTGCCAGCACCTCTAGCGGGGGGAAGTACGAGCAGTACTTC. Protein: CASTSSGGKYEQYF.

J is TRBJ1-2 and V is TRBV3-1 (or the pseudogene TRBV3-2); the D is unclear. V lost 3 bases, J lost 8 bases, and 10 bases lay in between. This CDR3 comprises 12 residues. Per the germline V gene, CDR1 is LGHDT and CDR2 is YNNKEL (reference sequence). The CDR3 protein is CASSQRLLGYTF. The DNA of the CDR3 is TGTGCCAGCAGCCAGAGACTACTGGGCTACACCTTC.

The J gene is TRBJ1-2, the V gene TRBV7-9, with 8 bases fitting TRBD1. Germline V gene data show CDR1 as SEHNR and CDR2 as FQNEAQ (reference sequence). The CDR3 spans 16 residues. The ends lost 1 base at V and 7 bases at J; junction bases unmatched: 11. The CDR3 DNA reads TGTGCCAGCAGCTTAGATGGTGGGACAGGACCTAGTGGCTACACCTTC. It yields the protein CASSLDGGTGPSGYTF.

This chain connects TRBV13 to TRBJ2-7; 9 bases agree with TRBD1. The length of the CDR3 is 15 residues. With 5 bases clipped from V and 1 base from J, the junction kept 6 bases outside the gene matches. CDR1 and CDR2 (germline): PRHDT, FYEKMQ (reference sequence). The CDR3 reads CASSPRTGASYEQYF. The CDR3 DNA is TGTGCCAGCAGCCCTAGGACAGGGGCGTCCTACGAGCAGTACTTC. The variable domain in full, completed from reference TRBV13 and TRBJ2-7, reads AAGVIQSPRHLIKEKRETATLKCYPIPRHDTVYWYQQGPGQDPQFLISFYEKMQSDKGSIPDRFSAQQFSDYHSELNMSSLELGDSALYFCASSPRTGASYEQYFGPGTRLTVT.

This clone was counted a single time. The rearrangement uses TRBV3-1 (or the pseudogene TRBV3-2) and TRBJ1-5; D call uncertain. The CDR3 spans 13 residues. Germline CDR1 reads LGHDT; CDR2 reads YNNKEL (reference sequence). Trimming stripped 2 bases from V and 4 bases from J, with 6 bases between. CDR3 loop: CASSQSPNQPQHF. The CDR3 region has the DNA TGTGCCAGCAGCCAATCCCCAAATCAGCCCCAGCATTTT.

This sequence joins TRBV27 and TRBJ2-7, with TRBD1 matching 10 bases. There are 16 residues in the CDR3. V dropped 5 bases and J dropped 2; count of bases not matched to a gene: 9. Per the germline V gene, CDR1 is MNHEY and CDR2 is SMNVEV (reference sequence). The CDR3, as DNA: TGTGCCAGCAGTCCGCCCGGGGACAGGGGAACCTACGAGCAGTACTTC. Translating it yields CASSPPGDRGTYEQYF.